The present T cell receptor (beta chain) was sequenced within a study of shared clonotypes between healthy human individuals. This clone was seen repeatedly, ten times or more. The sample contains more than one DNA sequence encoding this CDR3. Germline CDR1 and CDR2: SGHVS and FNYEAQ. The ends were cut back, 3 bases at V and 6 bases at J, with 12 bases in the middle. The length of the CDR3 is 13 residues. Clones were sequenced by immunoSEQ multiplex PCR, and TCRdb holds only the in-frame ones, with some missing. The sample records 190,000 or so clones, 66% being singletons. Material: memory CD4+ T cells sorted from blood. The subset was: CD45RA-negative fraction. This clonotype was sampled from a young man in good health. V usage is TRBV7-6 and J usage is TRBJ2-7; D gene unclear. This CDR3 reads CASSLYYSSEQYF. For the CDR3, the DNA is TGTGCCAGCAGCTTGTACTATTCTTCCGAGCAGTACTTC.